These 25 T cell receptor beta chains originate from one sample sequenced in a study of blood T cell repertoires in COVID-19. Only in-frame clones appear in the TCRdb table, and some are missing; sequencing was by immunoSEQ multiplex PCR. The sample carries fewer than 350,000 clones, 75% to 95% recorded once. Sequences were obtained from peripheral blood. The receptors were sampled from a woman aged 30 to 39 with COVID-19, enrolled during active disease.

The gene calls are TRBV6-5 and TRBJ2-7; 7 bases fit TRBD1. Germline CDR1 and CDR2: MNHEY and SVGAGI. The CDR3 runs to 16 residues. With 0 bases clipped from V and 0 bases from J, the junction kept 5 bases outside the gene matches. The DNA for the CDR3 is TGTGCCAGCAGTTACTCGCCGGGACAGCACTCCTACGAGCAGTACTTC. Its protein product is CASSYSPGQHSYEQYF.

The gene calls are TRBV2 and TRBJ2-7; D is perhaps TRBD1 (5 bases). Germline V gives CDR1 SNHLY, CDR2 FYNNEI. Deletions cut 5 bases from V and 4 bases from J, with 15 bases between. The CDR3 totals 14 residues. This CDR3 is CASSHSVPGYEQYF. CDR3 coding DNA: TGTGCCAGCAGTCATTCGGTCCCAGGGTACGAGCAGTACTTC.

This chain uses TRBV6-5 with TRBJ2-7, with D perhaps matching TRBD2 (5 bases). The CDR3 covers 14 residues. Germline V gene sequence: CDR1 MNHEY, CDR2 SVGAGI. V lost 5 bases to trimming and J lost 3 bases, with 14 bases between them. The CDR3 DNA reads as TGTGCCAGCAGTCCGGGGTTCGCCGGCTACGAGCAGTACTTC. This sequence encodes CASSPGFAGYEQYF.

The genes are TRBV18 and TRBJ2-3; 14 bases align to TRBD2. The CDR3 runs 16 residues. Germline V gene data show CDR1 as KGHSH and CDR2 as LQKENI. The J segment lost 6 bases and the V segment lost 8 bases, leaving 10 bases of the junction unmatched. CDR3 region: CASRERLAGGPDTQYF. DNA of the CDR3: TGTGCCAGCCGAGAGCGACTAGCGGGAGGGCCGGATACGCAGTATTTT. Full variable domain (missing parts from reference TRBV18 and TRBJ2-3): NAGVMQNPRHLVRRRGQEARLRCSPMKGHSHVYWYRQLPEEGLKFMVYLQKENIIDESGMPKERFSAEFPKEGPSILRIQQVVRGDSAAYFCASRERLAGGPDTQYFGPGTRLTVL.

The rearrangement links TRBV9 to TRBJ1-5, with TRBD1 matching 11 bases. Trimming took 3 bases from V and 3 from J; bases not matched to a gene: 11. CDR1 and CDR2 from the germline V gene are SGDLS and YYNGEE. CDR3 length equals 18 residues. The CDR3 DNA reads TGTGCCAGCAGCGCCGGGAGCGGACAGGGGGCTTACAATCAGCCCCAGCATTTT. It specifies CASSAGSGQGAYNQPQHF. The variable domain in full, completed from reference TRBV9 and TRBJ1-5, reads DSGVTQTPKHLITATGQRVTLRCSPRSGDLSVYWYQQSLDQGLQFLIQYYNGEERAKGNILERFSAQQFPDLHSELNLSSLELGDSALYFCASSAGSGQGAYNQPQHFGDGTRLSIL.

V and J are TRBV20-1 and TRBJ2-1; 8 bases fit TRBD2. V was pared by 5 bases and J by 8 bases, with 2 bases of the junction left unmatched. There are 11 residues in the CDR3. Looked up from germline, CDR1 is DFQATT and CDR2 is SNEGSKA (reference sequence). In DNA form, the CDR3 reads TGCAGTGCTGAGACTAGCGATGAGCAGTTCTTC. It yields the protein CSAETSDEQFF.

V is TRBV7-3 and J is TRBJ2-7; 7 bases are a match to TRBD2. The CDR3 covers 14 residues. With 6 bases clipped from V and 5 bases from J, the junction kept 10 bases outside the gene matches. Germline CDR1 SGHTA, CDR2 FQGTGA. The CDR3 nucleotides read TGTGCCAGCAGTACGGGGGGTCTGCGGGACGAGCAGTACTTC. This translates into CASSTGGLRDEQYF.

Remarks on this clone: Additional DNA sequences in this sample encode the identical CDR3. The V call is TRBV9, the J call TRBJ2-1; the D gene is possibly TRBD2 (6 bases). Germline CDR1 and CDR2: SGDLS and YYNGEE. This CDR3 has 14 amino acids. V lost 2 bases, J lost 0 bases, and 6 bases lay in between. CDR3 residues: CASSVGGSYNEQFF. In DNA, the CDR3 is TGTGCCAGCAGCGTGGGGGGCTCCTACAATGAGCAGTTCTTC.

The chain recombines TRBV7-3 with TRBJ1-1; 9 nucleotides align to TRBD1. CDR3 length equals 14 residues. V lost 3 bases, J lost 1 base, and 0 bases stayed unmatched. CDR1 and CDR2 from the germline V gene are SGHTA and FQGTGA. CDR3 region: CASSLDRGNTEAFF. The CDR3 DNA reads as TGTGCCAGCAGCTTGGACAGGGGGAACACTGAAGCTTTCTTT.

This clone occurred once. The chain has TRBV18 and TRBJ2-7; D perhaps matches TRBD1 (5 bases). Germline CDR1 reads KGHSH; CDR2 reads LQKENI. The CDR3 has 13 amino acids. Trimming cost V 1 base and J 5 bases, with 9 bases left between them. As DNA, the CDR3 is TGTGCCAGCTCACCACAGGGGTTGGACGAGCAGTACTTC. It encodes CASSPQGLDEQYF.

This chain links TRBV7-3 with TRBJ1-2; D might be TRBD1 (6 bases). V lost 5 bases and J 6 bases, leaving 13 bases between the germline ends. Germline values: CDR1 SGHTA, CDR2 FQGTGA. The CDR3 is made up of 13 amino acids. The CDR3 nucleotides read TGTGCCAGCAGCCCTCGCGGGGGGCATGGCTACACCTTC. Translation gives CASSPRGGHGYTF. The whole variable domain, filled in from reference TRBV7-3 and TRBJ1-2, reads GAGVSQTPSNKVTEKGKYVELRCDPISGHTALYWYRQSLGQGPEFLIYFQGTGAADDSGLPNDRFFAVRPEGSVSTLKIQRTERGDSAVYLCASSPRGGHGYTFGSGTRLTVV.

V gene TRBV3-1 (or the pseudogene TRBV3-2) combines with J gene TRBJ2-1; 10 bases line up with TRBD2. The J segment lost 10 bases and the V segment lost 2 bases, leaving 5 bases of the junction unmatched. The CDR3 has 14 amino acids. Germline assignment: CDR1 LGHDT and CDR2 YNNKEL (reference sequence). In nucleotides, the CDR3 is TGTGCCAGCAGCCAATCTTTACTAGCGGGAGAGCAGTTCTTC. Translating it yields CASSQSLLAGEQFF.

V and J are TRBV28 and TRBJ1-3; D is possibly TRBD1 (5 bases). Per the germline V gene, CDR1 is MDHEN and CDR2 is SYDVKM. CDR3 length: 15 residues. With 2 bases removed from V and 4 bases from J, the gap between germline ends came to 12 bases. DNA of the CDR3: TGTGCCAGCAGTTTAACGGCAGGGTCGGGAAACACCATATATTTT. Translated: CASSLTAGSGNTIYF.

V usage is TRBV6-5 and J usage is TRBJ1-2; D is undetermined. Germline V gene sequence: CDR1 MNHEY, CDR2 SVGAGI. The V gene lost 2 bases and the J gene lost 0 bases, with 10 bases spanning the gap. This CDR3 has 15 residues. CDR3 nucleotides: TGTGCCAGCAGTTACGTTCCGGGTCCTAACTATGGCTACACCTTC. The encoded protein is CASSYVPGPNYGYTF.

J is TRBJ1-6 and V is TRBV5-4, with 10 bases fitting TRBD1. After removal of 4 bases from V and 6 bases from J, the junction contained 1 base not matched to a gene. CDR1 is SGHNT, CDR2 YYREEE, per germline (reference sequence). The CDR3 is 14 residues long. CDR3 bases: TGTGCCAGCAGCCGGACAGGGGGTAATTCACCCCTCCACTTT. Translating gives CASSRTGGNSPLHF.

The genes are TRBV6-5 and TRBJ1-2; the match to TRBD1 covers 8 bases. The CDR3 consists of 13 residues. Germline-derived CDR1 and CDR2 are MNHEY and SVGAGI. J was trimmed by 6 bases and V by 5 bases; bases with no gene match: 5. The CDR3 loop is CASSRTGRHGYTF. The CDR3 region has the DNA TGTGCCAGCAGTCGGACAGGGAGGCATGGCTACACCTTC.

The chain uses TRBV6-4 and TRBJ2-3; 10 nucleotides align to TRBD1. This CDR3 comprises 14 residues. CDR1 is MRHNA and CDR2 is SNTAGT in the germline V gene. V shed 4 bases and J 6 bases; nucleotides not matched to a gene: 4. CDR3 residues: CASSARQGADTQYF. As DNA, the CDR3 is TGTGCCAGCAGTGCGAGACAGGGGGCGGATACGCAGTATTTT.

V and J are TRBV21-1 and TRBJ2-1; the table assigns TRBD2, which was not confirmed against the DNA. TRBV21-1 is described as a pseudogene. The CDR3 spans 14 residues. The CDR3 protein is CASSSQRLFNEQFF. The CDR3 coding sequence is TGTGCCAGCAGCTCCCAACGACTATTTAATGAGCAGTTCTTC.

The genes are TRBV14 and TRBJ2-1; D is uncertain. Germline V gene sequence: CDR1 SGHDN, CDR2 FVKESK. V was clipped by 4 bases and J by 3 bases, with 13 bases between them. The CDR3 sequence is 15 residues long. DNA of the CDR3: TGTGCCAGCAGCCCGGCGTCGAGGCTCTACAATGAGCAGTTCTTC. Translation: CASSPASRLYNEQFF.

This chain joins TRBV6-5 and TRBJ1-3, with D unresolved. Germline V gene lookup returns CDR1 MNHEY and CDR2 SVGAGI. The length of the CDR3 is 15 residues. With 6 bases removed from V and 4 bases from J, the gap between germline ends came to 16 bases. The chain's CDR3 is CASSRESARGNTIYF. DNA of the CDR3: TGTGCCAGCAGCCGGGAGTCCGCCAGGGGAAACACCATATATTTT.

The chain is built from TRBV27 and TRBJ2-6; no firm D call. The CDR3 is made up of 13 amino acids. V was cut by 7 bases and J by 2 bases, with 6 bases left in between. Per the germline V gene, CDR1 is MNHEY and CDR2 is SMNVEV (reference sequence). CDR3 in DNA: TGTGCCAGCAAGCTTCCTGGGGCCAACGTCCTGACTTTC. This codes for CASKLPGANVLTF.

The table lists this clone with a count of one. The chain employs TRBV6-5 and TRBJ1-5; 8 bases are a match to TRBD1. CDR3 length equals 15 residues. Per the germline V gene, CDR1 is MNHEY and CDR2 is SVGAGI. V lost 4 bases and J lost 3; bases outside the gene matches: 5. The CDR3 DNA reads TGTGCCAGCAGTTTGACAGGGGCCATCAATCAGCCCCAGCATTTT. This sequence encodes CASSLTGAINQPQHF.

The J gene is TRBJ1-1, the V gene TRBV5-6; D may be TRBD1 (6 bases). The germline gives CDR1 SGHDT, CDR2 YYEEEE. The ends were cut back, 2 bases at V and 3 bases at J, with 14 bases in the middle. This CDR3 is built from 15 residues. The CDR3 nucleotides are TGTGCCAGCAGCTTCAACAGGGCGAGGTACACTGAAGCTTTCTTT. Protein sequence: CASSFNRARYTEAFF.

The V call is TRBV28, the J call TRBJ2-2, with D possibly TRBD1 on 6 matching bases. Between the trimmed V and J ends, which lost 6 bases and 4 bases, there was a span of 12 bases. The germline CDR1 and CDR2 sequences are MDHEN and SYDVKM. The CDR3 runs 14 residues. The CDR3 sequence is CASSYNRATGELFF. DNA of the CDR3: TGTGCCAGCAGCTACAACAGGGCCACCGGGGAGCTGTTTTTT. The whole variable domain, filled in from reference TRBV28 and TRBJ2-2, reads DVKVTQSSRYLVKRTGEKVFLECVQDMDHENMFWYRQDPGLGLRLIYFSYDVKMKEKGDIPEGYSVSREKKERFSLILESASTNQTSMYLCASSYNRATGELFFGEGSRLTVL.

In this sample, this clone turned up once. The chain joins TRBV10-1 to TRBJ2-7; 9 bases fit TRBD2. This CDR3 spans 14 amino acids. Per germline, CDR1 WNHNN and CDR2 SYGVQD (reference sequence). Trimming cost V 5 bases and J 2 bases; bases outside gene matches: 4. The DNA for the CDR3 is TGCGCCAGCAGTCGGGCGGGAGGGCCCTACGAGCAGTACTTC. This translates into CASSRAGGPYEQYF.